The clone carrying this TCR beta chain was picked up one time. Treatment specified: oral pan-JAK inhibitor, 5-10 mg twice daily. V shed 3 bases, J shed 9 bases, and the junction held 4 bases outside the gene matches. This CDR3 spans 14 amino acids. Per germline, CDR1 SQVTM and CDR2 ANQGSEA. These data come from a study of CD8+ T cells in alopecia areata. It was cDNA, reverse transcribed from extracted RNA, that served as the sequencing template. Some clones are missing from TCRdb's copy, which holds only in-frame ones; the method was immunoSEQ multiplex PCR. The sample has 150,000 to 200,000 clones; about three fifths are singletons.

This chain links TRBV29-1 with TRBJ2-1; 14 nucleotides align to TRBD2. The TCR sequence derives from a human donor with alopecia areata. The specimen was CD4+ T cells sorted from blood, collected at roughly week 49, from a patient treated with tofacitinib. CDR3 in DNA: TGCAGCGTTGACCGACTAGCGGGGGGGAGTGAGCAGTTCTTC. The encoded protein is CSVDRLAGGSEQFF.